This T cell receptor beta chain is from a study of blood T cells in healthy people across ages. Whole-study results and caveats: Researchers report that TCR beta diversity correlated strongly with naive T cell percentage.

A second PCR, run for about 6 to 11 cycles, used a sample-barcoded 5' primer plus a J-beta primer mix. TCRdb ran MiXCR on the 5' RACE reads and lists one entry per CDR3 protein. In the table there are about 1.6 million distinct CDR3 sequences, roughly 30% of which are singletons. On this clonotype: Its target is not known.

Each donor was a healthy Caucasian individual from Russia, aged about 6 to 100. Approximately 9.6 milliliters of peripheral blood were drawn from each donor into EDTA-treated tubes. Trimming pared 4 bases from V and 9 bases from J, leaving 9 bases between. CDR3 size: 12 residues. The rearrangement links TRBV12-3 or TRBV12-4 to TRBJ2-2; no definite D call. This clonotype originated in a woman aged 25 to 45 in good health. The source material was blood. The CDR3 here is CASSSLVWELFF. In nucleotides, the CDR3 is TGTGCCAGCAGTTCGTTAGTCTGGGAGCTGTTTTTT.